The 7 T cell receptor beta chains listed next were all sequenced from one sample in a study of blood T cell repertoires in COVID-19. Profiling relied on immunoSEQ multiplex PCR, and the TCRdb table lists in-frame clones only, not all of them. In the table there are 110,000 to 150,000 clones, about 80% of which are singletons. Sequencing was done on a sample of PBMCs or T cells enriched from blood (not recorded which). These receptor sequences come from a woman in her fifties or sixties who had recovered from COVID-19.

This chain's CDR3 is CASSPSLTTGGLYNEQFF. The CDR3 region has the DNA TGCGCCAGCAGCCCCAGTCTTACGACAGGGGGCCTCTACAATGAGCAGTTCTTC. This sequence joins TRBV5-1 and TRBJ2-1; 10 nucleotides line up with TRBD1. CDR3 length: 18 residues. CDR1 is SGHRS, CDR2 YFSETQ, per germline. J lost 3 bases, V lost 4 bases, and 13 bases had no gene match.

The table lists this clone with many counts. CDR3: CASRPQGPGNTIYF. CDR3 sequence (DNA): TGTGCCAGCAGACCACAGGGCCCCGGAAACACCATATATTTT. The chain employs TRBV2 and TRBJ1-3; a weak D match, TRBD1 (6 bases). CDR1 is SNHLY and CDR2 is FYNNEI in the germline V gene. This CDR3 region has 14 residues. Trimming shortened V by 6 bases and J by 4 bases, and 13 bases separated the two germline ends. Complete variable domain (other parts from reference TRBV2 and TRBJ1-3): EPEVTQTPSHQVTQMGQEVILRCVPISNHLYFYWYRQILGQKVEFLVSFYNNEISEKSEIFDDQFSVERPDGSNFTLKIRSTKLEDSAMYFCASRPQGPGNTIYFGEGSWLTVV.

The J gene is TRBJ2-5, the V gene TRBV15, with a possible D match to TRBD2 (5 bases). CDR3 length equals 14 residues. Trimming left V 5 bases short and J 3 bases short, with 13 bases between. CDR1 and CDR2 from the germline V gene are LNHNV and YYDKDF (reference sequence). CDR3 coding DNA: TGTGCCACCAGCTGGGTCGCGGGCGAAGAGACCCAGTACTTC. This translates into CATSWVAGEETQYF.

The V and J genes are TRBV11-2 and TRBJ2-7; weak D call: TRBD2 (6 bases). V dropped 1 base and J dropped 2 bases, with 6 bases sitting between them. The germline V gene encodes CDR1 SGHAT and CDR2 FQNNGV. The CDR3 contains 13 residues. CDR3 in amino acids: CASSLGGTYEQYF. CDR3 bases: TGTGCCAGCAGCTTAGGCGGGACCTACGAGCAGTACTTC.

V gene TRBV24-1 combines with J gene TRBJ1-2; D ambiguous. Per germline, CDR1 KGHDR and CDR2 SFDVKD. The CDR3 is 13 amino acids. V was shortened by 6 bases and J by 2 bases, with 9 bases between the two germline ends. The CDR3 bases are TGTGCCACCAGTACGGGGAAGAACTATGGCTACACCTTC. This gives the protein CATSTGKNYGYTF.

For the CDR3, the DNA is TGCGCCAGCAGCCAGGAACAAGAGACCCAGTACTTC. Protein: CASSQEQETQYF. This chain uses TRBV5-1 with TRBJ2-5, with D unresolved. V was cut by 4 bases and J by 2 bases, with 6 bases left in between. The CDR3 runs 12 residues. Germline lookup yields CDR1 SGHRS and CDR2 YFSETQ. The full variable domain, its missing parts supplied by reference TRBV5-1 and TRBJ2-5, is KAGVTQTPRYLIKTRGQQVTLSCSPISGHRSVSWYQQTPGQGLQFLFEYFSETQRNKGNFPGRFSGRQFSNSRSEMNVSTLELGDSALYLCASSQEQETQYFGPGTRLLVL.

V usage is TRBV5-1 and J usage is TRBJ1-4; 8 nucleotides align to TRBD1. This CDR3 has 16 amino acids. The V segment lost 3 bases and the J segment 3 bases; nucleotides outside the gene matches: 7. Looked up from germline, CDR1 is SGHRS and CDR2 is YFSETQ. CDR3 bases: TGCGCCAGCAGCTCTGGACAGGGTATTGCTAATGAAAAACTGTTTTTT. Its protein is CASSSGQGIANEKLFF.